The 19 T cell receptor beta chains given below trace back to one sample, sequenced in a study of T cells after yellow fever vaccination. TCRdb reprocessed the 5' RACE reads via MiXCR and lists one record per CDR3 protein. The repertoire includes approximately 27,000 distinct CDR3 sequences, 5.5% of them detected once, and approximately 12% sits in the top ten. Source: PBMCs, either bulk or a sorted T-cell subset (CD4+, CD8+, memory, or dextramer-sorted; not recorded which), taken 15 days after the yellow fever booster vaccination. Source of these receptors: a man aged 25 to 40 who received the YFV17D yellow fever vaccine.

The chain links TRBV15 to TRBJ2-5, with D unclear. V lost 1 base, J lost 4 bases, and 4 bases lay in between. Germline V lookup: CDR1 LNHNV, CDR2 YYDKDF (reference sequence). The CDR3 is 12 residues long. The CDR3 sequence is CATSRVGETQYF. DNA of the CDR3: TGTGCCACCAGCAGAGTCGGAGAGACCCAGTACTTC.

This clonotype has ten or more counts. The rearrangement joins TRBV28 to TRBJ2-7; 7 nucleotides match TRBD2. The CDR3 is 14 residues long. J was trimmed by 0 bases and V by 11 bases; bases with no gene match: 10. In germline, CDR1 is MDHEN, CDR2 SYDVKM. Here the CDR3 DNA reads TGTGCCGCCCGGCATGCGGGAGACTCCTACGAGCAGTACTTC. Protein: CAARHAGDSYEQYF.

This clonotype was seen repeatedly, ten times or more. CDR3: CSAKPQVSTGELFF. The DNA for the CDR3 is TGCAGTGCGAAACCCCAGGTGTCCACCGGGGAGCTGTTTTTT. The rearrangement links TRBV20-1 to TRBJ2-2; D remains unclear. V lost 6 bases and J lost 4, with 15 bases in between. This CDR3 region has 14 residues. Germline CDR1 reads DFQATT; CDR2 reads SNEGSKA (reference sequence).

This clonotype appeared many times. The chain links TRBV9 to TRBJ2-3, with 7 bases aligning to TRBD2. This CDR3 is built from 18 residues. The junction had 14 bases not matched to a gene; V was cut back by 4 bases and J by 0 bases. Germline CDR1 reads SGDLS; CDR2 reads YYNGEE. The CDR3 here is CASSTGLGLTLSTDTQYF. The CDR3 DNA follows: TGTGCCAGCAGCACTGGACTAGGTCTGACTCTTAGCACAGATACGCAGTATTTT. The whole variable domain, filled in from reference TRBV9 and TRBJ2-3, reads DSGVTQTPKHLITATGQRVTLRCSPRSGDLSVYWYQQSLDQGLQFLIQYYNGEERAKGNILERFSAQQFPDLHSELNLSSLELGDSALYFCASSTGLGLTLSTDTQYFGPGTRLTVL.

The sample holds many counts of this clonotype. The chain couples TRBV20-1 to TRBJ1-6; unclear D gene. In germline, CDR1 is DFQATT, CDR2 SNEGSKA (reference sequence). Trimming shortened V by 3 bases and J by 5 bases, and 8 bases separated the two germline ends. The CDR3 has 13 amino acids. CDR3 in DNA: TGCAGTGCTAGGACTGGGAATAATTCACCCCTCCACTTT. Its protein product is CSARTGNNSPLHF.

The table lists this clonotype with many counts. This sequence joins TRBV24-1 and TRBJ2-1, with 10 positions matching TRBD2. Germline V gene data show CDR1 as KGHDR and CDR2 as SFDVKD. Germline trimming cut 2 bases from V and 0 bases from J; bases unmatched to any gene: 0. This CDR3 comprises 16 residues. CDR3: CATSDSSGSSYNEQFF. The DNA for the CDR3 is TGTGCCACCAGTGATTCTAGCGGGAGCTCCTACAATGAGCAGTTCTTC.

The chain joins TRBV27 to TRBJ1-2; D is undetermined. The germline gives CDR1 MNHEY, CDR2 SMNVEV (reference sequence). The CDR3 spans 13 residues. V lost 2 bases to trimming and J lost 5 bases, with 9 bases between them. Here the CDR3 reads CASSLRPRYGYTF. The CDR3 DNA is TGTGCCAGCAGTTTACGTCCGAGATATGGCTACACCTTC.

This clonotype has at least ten counts. The genes are TRBV27 and TRBJ2-1, with D perhaps TRBD2 (6 bases). Germline V lookup: CDR1 MNHEY, CDR2 SMNVEV (reference sequence). This CDR3 region has 17 residues. V shed 6 bases and J shed 1 base, with 19 bases lying between them. The CDR3 DNA sequence: TGTGCCAGCAGAAATCCCTCTAGCGCTGATTCCTACAATGAGCAGTTCTTC. Translating gives CASRNPSSADSYNEQFF.

This clonotype was detected many times. The genes are TRBV20-1 and TRBJ2-7, with D possibly matching TRBD1 (6 bases). Trimming took off 5 bases at V and 2 bases at J, with 7 bases between the two ends. Per the germline V gene, CDR1 is DFQATT and CDR2 is SNEGSKA (reference sequence). There are 11 residues in the CDR3. The CDR3: CSAGDTYEQYF. Written as DNA, the CDR3 is TGCAGTGCTGGGGACACCTACGAGCAGTACTTC.

As to this clonotype: This may be a read error, as it is one base from a much larger clone. The chain couples TRBV5-5 to TRBJ1-5; D not resolved. The germline CDR1 and CDR2 sequences are SGHKS and YYEKEE (reference sequence). Trimming took off 4 bases at V and 7 bases at J, with 9 bases between the two ends. The CDR3 totals 12 residues. The CDR3 DNA is TGTGCCAGCAGCGGAAGAAAACAGCCCCAGCATTTT. This codes for CASSGRKQPQHF.

This clonotype was counted many times. The gene calls are TRBV20-1 and TRBJ2-7, with D perhaps TRBD2 (6 bases). The V gene's germline CDR1 is DFQATT and CDR2 SNEGSKA (reference sequence). The CDR3 has 13 amino acids. V dropped 1 base and J dropped 3 bases, with 10 bases sitting between them. The CDR3 coding sequence is TGCAGTGCTAGAGCCCGGGGAGGCTACGAGCAGTACTTC. This codes for CSARARGGYEQYF.

This clonotype was observed many times. The gene calls are TRBV11-2 and TRBJ1-1; 7 positions match TRBD1. There are 15 residues in the CDR3. Germline values: CDR1 SGHAT, CDR2 FQNNGV. After removal of 6 bases from V and 0 bases from J, the junction contained 7 bases not matched to a gene. The CDR3 here is CASRKPGQLNTEAFF. The CDR3 nucleotides are TGTGCCAGCAGGAAGCCGGGACAGTTGAACACTGAAGCTTTCTTT.

In its sample, this clonotype was seen many times. The genes are TRBV5-1 and TRBJ2-1; 8 nucleotides align to TRBD2. Germline V gene sequence: CDR1 SGHRS, CDR2 YFSETQ. The CDR3 has 12 amino acids. The J segment lost 8 bases and the V segment lost 7 bases, leaving 5 bases of the junction unmatched. The CDR3 here is CASFGGADEQFF. The CDR3 DNA reads TGCGCCAGCTTCGGGGGGGCCGATGAGCAGTTCTTC.

Many counts were recorded for this clonotype. This sequence joins TRBV7-2 and TRBJ2-7, with 11 bases lining up with TRBD2. The CDR3 spans 16 residues. Trimming cost V 4 bases and J 0 bases; bases outside gene matches: 5. CDR1 and CDR2 (germline): SGHTA, FQGNSA. CDR3 amino acids: CASSSQLAGVSYEQYF. For the CDR3, the DNA is TGTGCCAGCAGCTCGCAACTAGCGGGGGTCTCCTACGAGCAGTACTTC.

This clonotype was counted ten times or more. The J gene is TRBJ2-5, the V gene TRBV7-9; no clear D. V was pared by 3 bases and J by 6 bases, with 14 bases between. CDR1 and CDR2 from the germline V gene are SEHNR and FQNEAQ (reference sequence). The CDR3 is 14 amino acids. CDR3 sequence reads: CASSLAASQQTQYF. The CDR3 nucleotides are TGTGCCAGCAGCTTGGCCGCTAGTCAACAGACCCAGTACTTC.

This clonotype was counted ten times or more. The chain combines TRBV7-8 with TRBJ2-3; D uncertain. The CDR3 loop spans 13 amino acids. Trimming left V 1 base short and J 5 bases short, with 7 bases between. The germline gives CDR1 SGHVS, CDR2 FQNEAQ. CDR3 protein: CASSLEVLDTQYF. The CDR3 region has the DNA TGTGCCAGCAGCTTAGAGGTGTTAGATACGCAGTATTTT.

In this sample, this clonotype turned up many times. This chain joins TRBV12-3 or TRBV12-4 and TRBJ2-1; perhaps TRBD2 as D (6 bases). V was clipped by 5 bases and J by 2 bases, with 13 bases between them. The CDR3 totals 15 residues. CDR3 sequence reads: CASSLGTVAYNEQFF. The CDR3 DNA follows: TGTGCCAGCAGTCTGGGGACTGTGGCCTACAATGAGCAGTTCTTC.

This clonotype was counted ten times or more. The V gene is TRBV15, the J gene TRBJ2-3; D gene ambiguous. CDR1 and CDR2 (germline): LNHNV, YYDKDF (reference sequence). This CDR3 has 16 amino acids. With 0 bases removed from V and 4 bases from J, the gap between germline ends came to 14 bases. The CDR3 protein is CATSRDLTLGADTQYF. As DNA, the CDR3 is TGTGCCACCAGCAGAGATTTGACTCTCGGAGCAGATACGCAGTATTTT.

In this sample, this clonotype turned up many times. The V call is TRBV7-6, the J call TRBJ2-3, with 8 bases that match TRBD2. The trim removed 0 bases at V and 2 bases at J, leaving 7 bases unmatched. The CDR3 loop spans 17 amino acids. The germline gives CDR1 SGHVS, CDR2 FNYEAQ. The CDR3 here is CASSLALAVGATDTQYF. The CDR3 DNA sequence: TGTGCCAGCAGCTTAGCACTAGCGGTAGGGGCCACAGATACGCAGTATTTT.